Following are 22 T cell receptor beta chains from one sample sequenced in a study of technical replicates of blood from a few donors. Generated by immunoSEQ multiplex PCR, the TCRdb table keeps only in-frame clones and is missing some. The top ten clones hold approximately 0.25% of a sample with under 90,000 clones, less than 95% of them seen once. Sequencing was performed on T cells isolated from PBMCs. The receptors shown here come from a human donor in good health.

The CDR3 here is CASMGTALISSGANVLTF. The CDR3 DNA reads TGTGCCAGTATGGGGACAGCCCTTATTAGCTCTGGGGCCAACGTCCTGACTTTC. The gene calls are TRBV19 and TRBJ2-6; 7 bases fit TRBD1. The V gene's germline CDR1 is LNHDA and CDR2 SQIVND (reference sequence). This CDR3 is 18 amino acids long. The trim removed 7 bases at V and 0 bases at J, leaving 12 bases unmatched.

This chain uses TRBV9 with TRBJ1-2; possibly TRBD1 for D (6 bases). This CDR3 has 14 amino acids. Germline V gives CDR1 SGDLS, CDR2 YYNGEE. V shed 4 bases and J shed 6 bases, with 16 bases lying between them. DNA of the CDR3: TGTGCCAGCAGCCCCCGGACAGTTACAAATGGCTACACCTTC. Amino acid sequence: CASSPRTVTNGYTF.

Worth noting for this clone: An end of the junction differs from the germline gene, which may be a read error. The CDR3 is CASSLSGAQGEQYF. The CDR3 coding sequence is TGTGCTAGCAGCTTAAGTGGGGCACAAGGCGAGCAGTACTTC. V is TRBV7-7 and J is TRBJ2-7, with D perhaps matching TRBD1 (5 bases). The CDR3 runs to 14 residues. Germline CDR1 reads SSHAT; CDR2 reads FNYEAQ (reference sequence).

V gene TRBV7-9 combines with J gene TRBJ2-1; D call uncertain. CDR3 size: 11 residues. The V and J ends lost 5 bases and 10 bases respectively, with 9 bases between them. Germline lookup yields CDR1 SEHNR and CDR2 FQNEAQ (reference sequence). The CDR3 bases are TGTGCCAGCAGCCGGAGAGGAGAGCAGTTCTTC. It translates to CASSRRGEQFF.

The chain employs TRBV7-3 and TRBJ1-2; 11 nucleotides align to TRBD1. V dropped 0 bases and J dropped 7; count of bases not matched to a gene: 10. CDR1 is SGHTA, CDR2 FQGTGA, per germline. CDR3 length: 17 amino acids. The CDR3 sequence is CASSLTYEGQGGRGYTF. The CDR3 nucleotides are TGTGCCAGCAGCTTAACGTACGAGGGACAGGGGGGACGTGGCTACACCTTC.

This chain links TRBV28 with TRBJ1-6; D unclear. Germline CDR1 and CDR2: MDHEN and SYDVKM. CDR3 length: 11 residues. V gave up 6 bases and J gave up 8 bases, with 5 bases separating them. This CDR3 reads CASSSDSPLHF. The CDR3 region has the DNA TGTGCCAGCAGCTCAGATTCACCCCTCCACTTT. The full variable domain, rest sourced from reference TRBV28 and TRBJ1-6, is DVKVTQSSRYLVKRTGEKVFLECVQDMDHENMFWYRQDPGLGLRLIYFSYDVKMKEKGDIPEGYSVSREKKERFSLILESASTNQTSMYLCASSSDSPLHFGNGTRLTVT.

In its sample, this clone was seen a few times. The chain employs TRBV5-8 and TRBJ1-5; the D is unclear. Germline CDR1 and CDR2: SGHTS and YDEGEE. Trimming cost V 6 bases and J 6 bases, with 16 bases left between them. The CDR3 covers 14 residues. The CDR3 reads CASTRRGARQPQHF. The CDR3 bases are TGTGCCAGCACCCGTAGAGGCGCACGTCAGCCCCAGCATTTT.

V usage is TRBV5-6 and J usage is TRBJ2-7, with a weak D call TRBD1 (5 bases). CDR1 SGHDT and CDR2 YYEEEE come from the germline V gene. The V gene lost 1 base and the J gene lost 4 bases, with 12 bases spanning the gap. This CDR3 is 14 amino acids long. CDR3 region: CASSLIQGLYEQYF. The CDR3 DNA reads TGTGCCAGCAGCTTGATCCAGGGCCTATACGAGCAGTACTTC.

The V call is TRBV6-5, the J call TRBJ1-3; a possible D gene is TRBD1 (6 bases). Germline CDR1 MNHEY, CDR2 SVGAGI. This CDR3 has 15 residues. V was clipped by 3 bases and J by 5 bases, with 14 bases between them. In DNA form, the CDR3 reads TGTGCCAGCAGTTATCAGGGGTACGAGAGAAACACCATATATTTT. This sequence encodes CASSYQGYERNTIYF.

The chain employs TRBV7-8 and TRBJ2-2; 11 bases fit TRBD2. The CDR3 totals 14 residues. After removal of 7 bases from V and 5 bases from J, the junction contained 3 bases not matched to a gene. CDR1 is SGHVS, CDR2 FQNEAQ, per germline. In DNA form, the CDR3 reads TGTGCCAGCACCGGGACTAGCGGTACCGGGGAGCTGTTTTTT. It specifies CASTGTSGTGELFF.

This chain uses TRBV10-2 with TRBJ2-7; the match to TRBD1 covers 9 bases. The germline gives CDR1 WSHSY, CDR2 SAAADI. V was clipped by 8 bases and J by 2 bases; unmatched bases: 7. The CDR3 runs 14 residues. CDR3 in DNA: TGCGCCAGCTCTCCGGGACAGGGTCCCTACGAGCAGTACTTC. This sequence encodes CASSPGQGPYEQYF.

The DNA for the CDR3 is TGTGCCAGCAGTTTAGACAGGGATAATTCACCCCTCCACTTT. This translates into CASSLDRDNSPLHF. V and J are TRBV2 and TRBJ1-6; 7 bases are a match to TRBD1. The junction had 3 bases not matched to a gene; V was cut back by 5 bases and J by 5 bases. The germline V gene has CDR1 SNHLY and CDR2 FYNNEI. The CDR3 is made up of 14 amino acids. The variable domain in full, with the rest retrieved from reference TRBV2 and TRBJ1-6, is EPEVTQTPSHQVTQMGQEVILRCVPISNHLYFYWYRQILGQKVEFLVSFYNNEISEKSEIFDDQFSVERPDGSNFTLKIRSTKLEDSAMYFCASSLDRDNSPLHFGNGTRLTVT.

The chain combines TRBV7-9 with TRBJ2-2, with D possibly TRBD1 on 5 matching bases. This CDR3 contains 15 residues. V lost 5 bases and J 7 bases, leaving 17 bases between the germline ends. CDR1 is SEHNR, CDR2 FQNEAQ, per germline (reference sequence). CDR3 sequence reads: CASSTDSARLGELFF. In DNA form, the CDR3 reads TGTGCCAGCAGCACAGACAGTGCCCGGCTCGGGGAGCTGTTTTTT.

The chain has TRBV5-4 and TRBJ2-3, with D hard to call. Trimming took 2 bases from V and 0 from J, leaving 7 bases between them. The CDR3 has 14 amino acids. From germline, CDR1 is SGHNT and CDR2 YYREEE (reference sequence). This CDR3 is CASSFSTSTDTQYF. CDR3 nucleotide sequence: TGTGCCAGCAGCTTTTCAACTAGCACAGATACGCAGTATTTT. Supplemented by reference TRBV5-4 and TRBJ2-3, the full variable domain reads ETGVTQSPTHLIKTRGQQVTLRCSSQSGHNTVSWYQQALGQGPQFIFQYYREEENGRGNFPPRFSGLQFPNYSSELNVNALELDDSALYLCASSFSTSTDTQYFGPGTRLTVL.

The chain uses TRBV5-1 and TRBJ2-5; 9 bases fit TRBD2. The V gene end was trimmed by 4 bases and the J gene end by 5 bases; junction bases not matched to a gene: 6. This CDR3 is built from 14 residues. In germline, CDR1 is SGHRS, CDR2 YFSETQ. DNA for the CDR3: TGCGCCAGCAGCCTAGGGACTAGCCGGGAGACCCAGTACTTC. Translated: CASSLGTSRETQYF.

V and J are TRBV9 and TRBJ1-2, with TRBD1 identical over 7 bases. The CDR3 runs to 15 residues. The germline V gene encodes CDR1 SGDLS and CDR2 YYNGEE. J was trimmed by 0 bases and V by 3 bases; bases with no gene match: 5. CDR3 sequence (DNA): TGTGCCAGCAGCGCTACGGGACAGACTAACTATGGCTACACCTTC. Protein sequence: CASSATGQTNYGYTF.

The DNA for the CDR3 is TGCGCCAGCAGCTTGGAAGCCAGGTCCACCGGGGAGCTGTTTTTT. It encodes CASSLEARSTGELFF. The V gene is TRBV5-1, the J gene TRBJ2-2; D gene ambiguous. The CDR3 runs 15 residues. The germline gives CDR1 SGHRS, CDR2 YFSETQ. V was trimmed by 0 bases and J by 4 bases, leaving 10 bases between them. Complete variable domain (other parts from reference TRBV5-1 and TRBJ2-2): KAGVTQTPRYLIKTRGQQVTLSCSPISGHRSVSWYQQTPGQGLQFLFEYFSETQRNKGNFPGRFSGRQFSNSRSEMNVSTLELGDSALYLCASSLEARSTGELFFGEGSRLTVL.

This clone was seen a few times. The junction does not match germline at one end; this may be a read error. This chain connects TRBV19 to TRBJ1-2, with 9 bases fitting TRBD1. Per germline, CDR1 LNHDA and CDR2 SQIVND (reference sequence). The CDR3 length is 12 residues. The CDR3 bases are TGTGCCGCTGGTCCGGGACAGGGAAGTTTGGACTTC. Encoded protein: CAAGPGQGSLDF.

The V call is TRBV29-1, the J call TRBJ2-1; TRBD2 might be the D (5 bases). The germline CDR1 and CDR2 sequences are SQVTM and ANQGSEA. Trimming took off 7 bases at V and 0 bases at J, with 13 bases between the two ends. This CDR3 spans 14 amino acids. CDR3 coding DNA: TGCAGCGGGGAGACTACGGACTCCTACAATGAGCAGTTCTTC. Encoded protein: CSGETTDSYNEQFF.

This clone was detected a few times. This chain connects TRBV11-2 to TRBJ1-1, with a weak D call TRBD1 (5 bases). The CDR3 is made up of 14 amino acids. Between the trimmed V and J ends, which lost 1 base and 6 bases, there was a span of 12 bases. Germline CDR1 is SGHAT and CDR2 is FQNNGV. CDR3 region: CASSLARVDPEAFF. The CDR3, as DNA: TGTGCCAGCAGCTTAGCCAGGGTTGATCCTGAAGCTTTCTTT. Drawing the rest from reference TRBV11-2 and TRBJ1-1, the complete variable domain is EAGVAQSPRYKIIEKRQSVAFWCNPISGHATLYWYQQILGQGPKLLIQFQNNGVVDDSQLPKDRFSAERLKGVDSTLKIQPAKLEDSAVYLCASSLARVDPEAFFGQGTRLTVV.

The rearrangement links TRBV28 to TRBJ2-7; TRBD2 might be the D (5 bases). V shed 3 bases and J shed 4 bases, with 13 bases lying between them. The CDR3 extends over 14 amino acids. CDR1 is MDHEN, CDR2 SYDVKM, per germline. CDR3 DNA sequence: TGTGCCAGCAGTTTTACCCTTCGGAGGTACGAGCAGTACTTC. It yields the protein CASSFTLRRYEQYF.

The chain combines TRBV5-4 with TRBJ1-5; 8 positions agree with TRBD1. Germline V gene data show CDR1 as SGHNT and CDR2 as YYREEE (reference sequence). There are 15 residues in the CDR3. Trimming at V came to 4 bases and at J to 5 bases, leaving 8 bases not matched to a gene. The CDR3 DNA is TGTGCCAGCAGCAACGGACAGGGAAGTGATCAGCCCCAGCATTTT. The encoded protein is CASSNGQGSDQPQHF. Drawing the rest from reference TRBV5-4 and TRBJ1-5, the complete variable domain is ETGVTQSPTHLIKTRGQQVTLRCSSQSGHNTVSWYQQALGQGPQFIFQYYREEENGRGNFPPRFSGLQFPNYSSELNVNALELDDSALYLCASSNGQGSDQPQHFGDGTRLSIL.